These 27 T cell receptor beta chains share one sample of origin, sequenced in a study of T cells in Graves' hyperthyroidism and ophthalmopathy. RNA transcripts provided the source from which TCR beta CDR3 regions were amplified. The HTBI primer set served for first-round RT-PCR of the TCR CDR3. TCRdb re-analysed the multiplex PCR reads in MiXCR, keeping a single row per CDR3 protein. The repertoire consists of approximately 360,000 distinct CDR3 sequences, with about 25% occurring once and the leading ten covering less than 85%. Specimen: blood. The source of these receptors is a man between 45 and 60 years old with Graves' hyperthyroidism.

The rearrangement joins TRBV30 to TRBJ1-1; unclear D gene. Per germline, CDR1 GTSNPN and CDR2 SVGIG (reference sequence). The V gene lost 3 bases and the J gene lost 0 bases, with 14 bases spanning the gap. The CDR3 length is 15 residues. The CDR3 sequence is CAWRKPDVVNTEAFF. DNA for the CDR3: TGTGCCTGGAGGAAGCCGGACGTGGTGAACACTGAAGCTTTCTTT.

This chain links TRBV4-1 with TRBJ2-2, with TRBD2 as a possible D gene (5 bases). Germline assignment: CDR1 MGHRA and CDR2 YSYEKL. CDR3 length equals 16 residues. Trimming took 3 bases from V and 4 from J, leaving 15 bases between them. CDR3 region: CASSHLKTAGTGELFF. Here the CDR3 DNA reads TGCGCCAGCAGCCATTTGAAGACGGCGGGCACCGGGGAGCTGTTTTTT.

This clonotype was seen more than once but under ten times. The chain combines TRBV20-1 with TRBJ1-5; no firm D call. The CDR3 runs to 13 residues. The germline CDR1 and CDR2 sequences are DFQATT and SNEGSKA (reference sequence). V was cut by 2 bases and J by 2 bases, with 7 bases left in between. The CDR3 region has the DNA TGCAGTGCTAGAAAGGGTGGCAATCAGCCCCAGCATTTT. Translated: CSARKGGNQPQHF.

This clonotype showed up many times. The chain links TRBV28 to TRBJ2-7, with 11 nucleotides matching TRBD1. The CDR3 is 18 amino acids. Germline CDR1 reads MDHEN; CDR2 reads SYDVKM. V lost 5 bases, J lost 4 bases, and 16 bases stayed unmatched. The DNA for the CDR3 is TGTGCCAGCAGTACCCCACCCCCGGGACAGGGGGTTTGGTACGAGCAGTACTTC. Protein: CASSTPPPGQGVWYEQYF.

Of note for this clonotype: A much larger clone lies a single base off, so this may be a read error. The chain joins TRBV11-2 to TRBJ2-7, with D possibly being TRBD1 or TRBD2 (5 bases each). The germline V gene has CDR1 SGHAT and CDR2 FQNNGV. The CDR3 has 15 residues. CDR3 loop: CASSLFRRGDLERYF. CDR3 bases: TGTGCCAGCAGCTTATTTAGGAGAGGGGATCTCGAGCGGTACTTC.

Concerning this clonotype: One end of the junction varies from germline; a read error may be responsible. V usage is TRBV15 and J usage is TRBJ1-5; TRBD1 might be the D (6 bases). Germline V gene sequence: CDR1 LNHNV, CDR2 YYDKDF (reference sequence). This CDR3 comprises 13 residues. The CDR3 DNA is TGTGCCACCGGTGCGGGGGGCAATCGGCCCCAGCATTTT. This encodes CATGAGGNRPQHF.

The chain combines TRBV7-2 with TRBJ2-6; D perhaps matches TRBD2 (6 bases). This CDR3 contains 16 residues. CDR1 and CDR2 (germline): SGHTA, FQGNSA. Trimming took off 1 base at V and 2 bases at J, with 9 bases between the two ends. CDR3 sequence reads: CASSLVRGAGANVLTF. The CDR3, as DNA: TGTGCCAGCAGCTTAGTACGCGGGGCTGGGGCCAACGTCCTGACTTTC.

The J gene is TRBJ2-5, the V gene TRBV10-3; TRBD2 is a possible D gene (7 bases). Germline loops: CDR1 ENHRY, CDR2 SYGVKD. This CDR3 has 15 amino acids. V lost 3 bases and J 2 bases, leaving 13 bases between the germline ends. The CDR3 DNA reads as TGTGCCATCAGTGACGGGGAGGGGGGGCAAGAGACCCAGTACTTC. This codes for CAISDGEGGQETQYF.

At least ten counts were recorded for this clonotype. The chain uses TRBV7-3 and TRBJ2-1; 9 nucleotides align to TRBD2. Germline V gene data show CDR1 as SGHTA and CDR2 as FQGTGA. J was trimmed by 7 bases and V by 0 bases; bases with no gene match: 1. CDR3 size: 14 residues. The DNA of the CDR3 is TGTGCCAGCAGCTTAACCCTAGCGGGAAATGAGCAGTTCTTC. Protein sequence: CASSLTLAGNEQFF.

This clonotype was detected ten times or more. This chain connects TRBV6-2 or TRBV6-3 to TRBJ2-5; D gene unclear. The CDR3 covers 12 residues. CDR1 and CDR2 from the germline V gene are MNHEY and SVGEGT. The V and J ends lost 8 bases and 0 bases respectively, with 7 bases between them. CDR3 residues: CASGRDQETQYF. Here the CDR3 DNA reads TGTGCCAGCGGCCGGGACCAAGAGACCCAGTACTTC.

This clonotype was detected ten times or more. Relative to the germline gene, one junction end is altered; a read error may explain this. This sequence joins TRBV7-3 and TRBJ2-7, with TRBD1 matching 7 bases. Germline V gene data show CDR1 as SGHTA and CDR2 as FQGTGA. The CDR3 is made up of 15 amino acids. CDR3 region: CASSITPGGVDEQYF. DNA for the CDR3: TGTGCCAGCAGCATAACCCCAGGGGGAGTGGACGAGCAGTACTTC.

J is TRBJ2-7 and V is TRBV6-1; D might be TRBD1 (5 bases). The V and J ends lost 10 bases and 0 bases respectively, with 10 bases between them. CDR1 MNHNS and CDR2 SASEGT come from the germline V gene. CDR3 size: 12 residues. CDR3 DNA sequence: TGTGCCATATCCAGGGCCTCCTACGAGCAGTACTTC. It translates to CAISRASYEQYF.

The table lists this clonotype with a count of one. The V and J genes are TRBV3-1 and TRBJ2-5; D unresolved. Germline V gene sequence: CDR1 LGHDT, CDR2 YNNKEL (reference sequence). The CDR3 is 13 residues long. Trimming removed 5 bases at V and 3 bases at J, with 10 bases between. The DNA for the CDR3 is TGTGCCAGCAGCGTAGTTGGGGAAGAGACCCAGTACTTC. This codes for CASSVVGEETQYF.

In this sample, this clonotype turned up many times. V gene TRBV5-1 combines with J gene TRBJ1-1; 8 nucleotides align to TRBD1. After removal of 0 bases from V and 5 bases from J, the junction contained 6 bases not matched to a gene. Germline V lookup: CDR1 SGHRS, CDR2 YFSETQ. The CDR3 extends over 15 amino acids. CDR3 protein: CASSLGGQGWTEAFF. Here the CDR3 DNA reads TGCGCCAGCAGCTTGGGTGGACAGGGTTGGACTGAAGCTTTCTTT.

The rearrangement links TRBV7-9 to TRBJ2-7, with D possibly being TRBD2 (6 bases). Germline CDR1 and CDR2: SEHNR and FQNEAQ (reference sequence). With 1 base removed from V and 2 bases from J, the gap between germline ends came to 12 bases. The CDR3 covers 15 residues. The CDR3 DNA is TGTGCCAGCAGCTTAGAGGGTAGCGGCACCTACGAGCAGTACTTC. It codes for CASSLEGSGTYEQYF. The variable domain in full, with the rest retrieved from reference TRBV7-9 and TRBJ2-7, is DTGVSQNPRHKITKRGQNVTFRCDPISEHNRLYWYRQTLGQGPEFLTYFQNEAQLEKSRLLSDRFSAERPKGSFSTLEIQRTEQGDSAMYLCASSLEGSGTYEQYFGPGTRLTVT.

V is TRBV14 and J is TRBJ2-3; D is unresolved. Trimming took 2 bases from V and 5 from J, leaving 11 bases between them. Germline assignment: CDR1 SGHDN and CDR2 FVKESK. This CDR3 region has 14 residues. The CDR3 nucleotides read TGTGCCAGCAGCCAACTCGAACTCCGAGATACGCAGTATTTT. This encodes CASSQLELRDTQYF.

The sample holds a few counts of this clonotype. The gene calls are TRBV12-3 or TRBV12-4 and TRBJ2-7; 8 bases fit TRBD2. The CDR3 covers 13 residues. V shed 3 bases and J 4 bases; nucleotides not matched to a gene: 2. The CDR3 bases are TGTGCCAGCAGTTTTAGCGGGGTATACGAGCAGTACTTC. It specifies CASSFSGVYEQYF.

This clonotype was detected many times. This rearrangement joins TRBV27 to TRBJ1-1; the D is unclear. Germline V gene lookup returns CDR1 MNHEY and CDR2 SMNVEV (reference sequence). V lost 2 bases, J lost 1 base, and 11 bases lay in between. The CDR3 is 15 residues long. This chain's CDR3 is CASSLGRRPNTEAFF. The CDR3 bases are TGTGCCAGCAGTTTAGGGCGCAGACCGAACACTGAAGCTTTCTTT.

The J gene is TRBJ1-2, the V gene TRBV6-5; a possible D gene is TRBD1 (5 bases). Looked up from germline, CDR1 is MNHEY and CDR2 is SVGAGI. The CDR3 sequence is 15 residues long. The germline V and J ends were trimmed by 2 bases and 4 bases, with 14 bases remaining between them. The CDR3 here is CASSYGQGISYGYTF. DNA of the CDR3: TGTGCCAGCAGTTACGGGCAGGGCATTTCCTATGGCTACACCTTC.

The genes are TRBV28 and TRBJ2-1; D not resolved. Germline lookup yields CDR1 MDHEN and CDR2 SYDVKM. Trimming stripped 6 bases from V and 0 bases from J, with 12 bases between. This CDR3 is 15 amino acids long. CDR3 region: CASSSGSLSYNEQFF. The CDR3 nucleotides read TGTGCCAGCAGCTCCGGGTCCCTCTCCTACAATGAGCAGTTCTTC.

On this clonotype: A much bigger clone sits one base away, suggesting this may be a read error. The V call is TRBV2, the J call TRBJ2-5, with D unclear. Trimming took 5 bases from V and 5 from J, leaving 6 bases between them. Germline V gene lookup returns CDR1 SNHLY and CDR2 FYNNEI. The CDR3 loop spans 11 amino acids. This chain's CDR3 is CASSYMETQYF. The CDR3 DNA reads as TGTGCCAGCAGTTACATGGAGACCCAGTACTTC. Full variable domain (rest looked up from reference TRBV2 and TRBJ2-5): EPEVTQTPSHQVTQMGQEVILRCVPISNHLYFYWYRQILGQKVEFLVSFYNNEISEKSEIFDDQFSVERPDGSNFTLKIRSTKLEDSAMYFCASSYMETQYFGPGTRLLVL.

This clonotype was recorded a few times. The gene calls are TRBV28 and TRBJ2-3; 7 positions match TRBD2. The junction had 4 bases not matched to a gene; V was cut back by 1 base and J by 0 bases. CDR3 length equals 16 residues. CDR1 is MDHEN and CDR2 is SYDVKM in the germline V gene. The CDR3 region is CASSLSPGGSTDTQYF. CDR3 nucleotide sequence: TGTGCCAGCAGTTTATCCCCGGGGGGTAGCACAGATACGCAGTATTTT.

This clonotype was found many times. V gene TRBV28 combines with J gene TRBJ1-1, with D unclear. Trimming pared 8 bases from V and 0 bases from J, leaving 10 bases between. The CDR3 has 13 amino acids. Germline V gene data show CDR1 as MDHEN and CDR2 as SYDVKM. CDR3 sequence: CASGGLLNTEAFF. The CDR3, as DNA: TGTGCCAGCGGCGGGTTGCTGAACACTGAAGCTTTCTTT.

This clonotype was counted at least ten times. V and J are TRBV7-9 and TRBJ2-7; TRBD1 matches at 9 bases. CDR1 and CDR2 (germline): SEHNR, FQNEAQ (reference sequence). With V trimmed by 7 bases and J by 5 bases, 12 bases remained unmatched. The CDR3 has 15 amino acids. The CDR3 here is CASKRLTGGADEQYF. DNA of the CDR3: TGTGCCAGCAAACGACTTACAGGGGGCGCGGACGAGCAGTACTTC.

The chain couples TRBV6-5 to TRBJ1-1, with D tentatively TRBD1 (6 bases). CDR3 length: 16 amino acids. Trimming shortened V by 0 bases and J by 3 bases, and 14 bases separated the two germline ends. Germline V gene lookup returns CDR1 MNHEY and CDR2 SVGAGI. This CDR3 reads CASSYSIVRGDTEAFF. In nucleotides, the CDR3 is TGTGCCAGCAGTTACTCGATAGTCAGGGGAGACACTGAAGCTTTCTTT.

V usage is TRBV7-2 and J usage is TRBJ1-6; D perhaps matches TRBD1 (5 bases). Germline V gene lookup returns CDR1 SGHTA and CDR2 FQGNSA. The CDR3 is 15 amino acids. The germline V and J ends were trimmed by 5 bases and 9 bases, with 17 bases remaining between them. In DNA form, the CDR3 reads TGTGCCAGCAGCCCGAGGGACCTTGGCGGTTCACCCCTCCACTTT. Translated: CASSPRDLGGSPLHF. The entire variable domain, with the rest obtained from reference TRBV7-2 and TRBJ1-6, is as follows: GAGVSQSPSNKVTEKGKDVELRCDPISGHTALYWYRQSLGQGLEFLIYFQGNSAPDKSGLPSDRFSAERTGGSVSTLTIQRTQQEDSAVYLCASSPRDLGGSPLHFGNGTRLTVT.

This clonotype has a handful of counts. The chain is built from TRBV2 and TRBJ1-5; no firm D call. The CDR3 runs to 17 residues. The V and J ends lost 3 bases and 3 bases respectively, with 18 bases between them. Germline CDR1 SNHLY, CDR2 FYNNEI. The CDR3 DNA sequence: TGTGCCAGCAGTGATATGTGGGTCCAGGTAAACAATCAGCCCCAGCATTTT. Protein product: CASSDMWVQVNNQPQHF.